The T cell receptor beta chain under discussion was sequenced for a study of cytomegalovirus exposure and HLA in healthy donors. V was cut by 4 bases and J by 4 bases, with 9 bases left in between. CDR3 length: 13 residues. CDR1 and CDR2 (germline): SGHTA, FQGNSA. The PCR ran on 60 Vbeta and 13 Jbeta primers. Clones were read by immunoSEQ multiplex PCR, and TCRdb kept only the in-frame ones, dropping some. The data show 130,000 or so clones, with approximately 65% seen just once and 5.5% to 7% held by the top ten. The V and J genes are TRBV7-2 and TRBJ2-3; TRBD2 is a possible D gene (5 bases). This sequence was found in a woman aged 55-69 years in good health and CMV-seronegative. Sequenced sample: PBMCs. CDR3 sequence (DNA): TGTGCCAGCAGCTCTAGCATCCCAGATACGCAGTATTTT. This sequence encodes CASSSSIPDTQYF. The full variable domain, its missing parts supplied by reference TRBV7-2 and TRBJ2-3, is GAGVSQSPSNKVTEKGKDVELRCDPISGHTALYWYRQSLGQGLEFLIYFQGNSAPDKSGLPSDRFSAERTGGSVSTLTIQRTQQEDSAVYLCASSSSIPDTQYFGPGTRLTVL.